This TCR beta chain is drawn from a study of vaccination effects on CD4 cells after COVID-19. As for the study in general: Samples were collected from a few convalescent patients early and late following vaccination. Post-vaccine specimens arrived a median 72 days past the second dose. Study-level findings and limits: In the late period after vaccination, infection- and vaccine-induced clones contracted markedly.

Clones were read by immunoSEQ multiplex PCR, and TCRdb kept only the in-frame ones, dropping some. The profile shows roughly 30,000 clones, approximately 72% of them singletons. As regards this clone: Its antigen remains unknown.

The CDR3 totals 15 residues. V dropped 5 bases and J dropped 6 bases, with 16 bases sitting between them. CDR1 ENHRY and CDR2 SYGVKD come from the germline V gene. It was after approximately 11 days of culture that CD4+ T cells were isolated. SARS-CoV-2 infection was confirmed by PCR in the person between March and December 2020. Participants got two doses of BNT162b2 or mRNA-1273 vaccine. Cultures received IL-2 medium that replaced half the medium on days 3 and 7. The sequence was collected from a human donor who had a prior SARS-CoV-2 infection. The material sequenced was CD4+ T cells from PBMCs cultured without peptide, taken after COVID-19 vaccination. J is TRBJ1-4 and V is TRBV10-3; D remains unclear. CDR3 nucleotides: TGTGCCATCAGTACCGGCCTCGCCGTAGATGAAAAACTGTTTTTT. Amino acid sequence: CAISTGLAVDEKLFF.